This entry is about one T cell receptor (beta chain). TCRdb called the 5' RACE reads again in MiXCR, with one record for every CDR3 protein. This repertoire shows 450,000 to 550,000 distinct CDR3 sequences, 20% to 25% found once; its top ten account for 15% to 20%. This specimen comes from a study of T cells after yellow fever vaccination. This sample comprised PBMCs, obtained about 20 days after the first yellow fever vaccination. This clonotype was obtained from a man between 18 and 35 years old who received the YFV17D yellow fever vaccine.

This CDR3 is CASSPSGTGDDQPQHF. CDR3 nucleotide sequence: TGTGCCAGCAGTCCTTCCGGGACAGGTGATGATCAGCCCCAGCATTTT. This chain uses TRBV12-3 or TRBV12-4 with TRBJ1-5; 8 bases fit TRBD1. This CDR3 contains 16 residues. Losses at the gene ends were 5 bases for V and 5 bases for J; bases not matched to a gene: 11.